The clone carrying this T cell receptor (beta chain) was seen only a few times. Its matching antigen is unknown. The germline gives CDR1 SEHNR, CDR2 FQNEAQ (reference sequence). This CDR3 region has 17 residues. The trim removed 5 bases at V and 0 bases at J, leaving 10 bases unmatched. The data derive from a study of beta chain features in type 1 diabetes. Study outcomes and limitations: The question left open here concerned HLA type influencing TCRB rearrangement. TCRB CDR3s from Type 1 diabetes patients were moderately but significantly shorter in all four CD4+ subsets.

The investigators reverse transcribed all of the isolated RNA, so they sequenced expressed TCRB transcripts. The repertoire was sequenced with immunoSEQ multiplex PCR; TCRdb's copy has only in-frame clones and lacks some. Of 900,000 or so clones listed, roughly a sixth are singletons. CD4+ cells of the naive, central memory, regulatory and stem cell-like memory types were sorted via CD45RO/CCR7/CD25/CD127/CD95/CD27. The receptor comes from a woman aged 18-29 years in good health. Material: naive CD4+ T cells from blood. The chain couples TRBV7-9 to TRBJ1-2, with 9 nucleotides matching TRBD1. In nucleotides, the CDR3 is TGTGCCAGCAGCCTAGGACAGGGGACGGCTTCTAACTATGGCTACACCTTC. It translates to CASSLGQGTASNYGYTF. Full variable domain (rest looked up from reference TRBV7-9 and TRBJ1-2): DTGVSQNPRHKITKRGQNVTFRCDPISEHNRLYWYRQTLGQGPEFLTYFQNEAQLEKSRLLSDRFSAERPKGSFSTLEIQRTEQGDSAMYLCASSLGQGTASNYGYTFGSGTRLTVV.